Below are 24 T cell receptor beta chains sequenced from a single sample in a study of metastatic and nonmetastatic thyroid tumors. TCRdb reanalyzed the PCR reads via MiXCR. The repertoire holds tens of thousands of clones, with around 31% as singletons. No treatment had been given to any patient before thyroid surgery. Source material: tumor tissue. The receptors were sampled from a female donor with papillary thyroid cancer or a benign thyroid nodule (not recorded which). Some clones in this sample may be carry-over from other donors' samples.

This sequence joins TRBV6-2 or TRBV6-3 and TRBJ2-3, with 8 bases that match TRBD1. The V gene end was trimmed by 2 bases and the J gene end by 0 bases; junction bases not matched to a gene: 4. Germline values: CDR1 MNHEY, CDR2 SVGEGT. The CDR3 extends over 16 amino acids. The CDR3 DNA reads as TGTGCCAGCAGTTACCCTGACAGGGGTAGCACAGATACGCAGTATTTT. Translating it yields CASSYPDRGSTDTQYF.

The table lists this clone with a few counts. The V call is TRBV7-2, the J call TRBJ2-7; 9 bases are shared with TRBD1. The ends lost 3 bases at V and 3 bases at J; junction bases unmatched: 6. Germline V gene data show CDR1 as SGHTA and CDR2 as FQGNSA. The CDR3 spans 15 residues. The CDR3 nucleotides are TGTGCCAGCAGCTTCTCCGGGACAGGGTACTACGAGCAGTACTTC. Its translation: CASSFSGTGYYEQYF.

The chain combines TRBV6-1 with TRBJ2-5, with 9 bases fitting TRBD2. Germline loops: CDR1 MNHNS, CDR2 SASEGT. The CDR3 extends over 14 amino acids. Trimming cost V 6 bases and J 5 bases; bases outside gene matches: 7. The CDR3 nucleotides are TGTGCCAGCAGCCATAGCGGGAGTGGGGAGACCCAGTACTTC. This gives the protein CASSHSGSGETQYF.

J is TRBJ1-1 and V is TRBV6-1; unclear D gene. Deletions cut 6 bases from V and 0 bases from J, with 2 bases between. The CDR3 consists of 11 residues. Germline V gene lookup returns CDR1 MNHNS and CDR2 SASEGT. CDR3 protein: CASRMNTEAFF. For the CDR3, the DNA is TGTGCCAGCAGGATGAACACTGAAGCTTTCTTT.

The chain carries TRBV5-1 and TRBJ2-1; 10 bases map to TRBD2. Germline lookup yields CDR1 SGHRS and CDR2 YFSETQ. There are 17 residues in the CDR3. J lost 1 base, V lost 0 bases, and 4 bases had no gene match. The CDR3 loop is CASSLDLAGASYNEQFF. DNA of the CDR3: TGCGCCAGCAGCTTGGATCTAGCGGGAGCTTCCTACAATGAGCAGTTCTTC.

The chain is built from TRBV6-2 or TRBV6-3 and TRBJ1-6; perhaps TRBD1 as D (5 bases). Per the germline V gene, CDR1 is MNHEY and CDR2 is SVGEGT. Trimming left V 1 base short and J 7 bases short, with 11 bases between. This CDR3 region has 15 residues. Written as DNA, the CDR3 is TGTGCCAGCAGTTACTTTGGGACGGAAAATTCACCCCTCCACTTT. Amino acid sequence: CASSYFGTENSPLHF.

The chain carries TRBV14 and TRBJ2-2; D possibly uses TRBD1 or TRBD2 (6 bases each). Germline V CDR1 and CDR2: SGHDN, FVKESK. The CDR3 has 17 residues. V was pared by 4 bases and J by 3 bases, with 18 bases between. The CDR3 DNA sequence: TGTGCCAGCAGCCTCAGAGGTCCCGGGGGCCACACCGGGGAGCTGTTTTTT. The encoded protein is CASSLRGPGGHTGELFF.

The chain joins TRBV18 to TRBJ1-3, with D perhaps TRBD1 (5 bases). The CDR3 sequence is 13 residues long. Per germline, CDR1 KGHSH and CDR2 LQKENI. Trimming took off 3 bases at V and 7 bases at J, with 10 bases between the two ends. CDR3 bases: TGTGCCAGCTCACCGGTGCCAGGGAACACCATATATTTT. This translates into CASSPVPGNTIYF.

The V call is TRBV6-1, the J call TRBJ1-3; 7 bases agree with TRBD1. The CDR3 runs to 16 residues. The V gene end was trimmed by 2 bases and the J gene end by 4 bases; junction bases not matched to a gene: 8. In germline, CDR1 is MNHNS, CDR2 SASEGT. CDR3 sequence: CASSEYYDRDGNTIYF. CDR3 in DNA: TGTGCCAGCAGTGAATATTATGACAGGGACGGAAACACCATATATTTT.

There are a few counts of this clone. The chain carries TRBV12-3 or TRBV12-4 and TRBJ2-3; TRBD1 agrees at 8 bases. V lost 5 bases and J lost 7; bases outside the gene matches: 8. The CDR3 covers 14 residues. This chain's CDR3 is CASSGIQGANTQYF. CDR3 nucleotides: TGTGCCAGCAGTGGGATCCAGGGGGCGAATACGCAGTATTTT.

This chain connects TRBV7-3 to TRBJ2-2; TRBD2 matches at 14 bases. The germline gives CDR1 SGHTA, CDR2 FQGTGA. This CDR3 has 19 residues. Trimming took 1 base from V and 2 from J; bases not matched to a gene: 6. The CDR3 is CASSLNAGTSGRNTGELFF. CDR3 DNA: TGTGCCAGCAGCTTAAACGCCGGGACTAGCGGGAGAAACACCGGGGAGCTGTTTTTT. The full variable domain, rest sourced from reference TRBV7-3 and TRBJ2-2, is GAGVSQTPSNKVTEKGKYVELRCDPISGHTALYWYRQSLGQGPEFLIYFQGTGAADDSGLPNDRFFAVRPEGSVSTLKIQRTERGDSAVYLCASSLNAGTSGRNTGELFFGEGSRLTVL.

This clone has just one count. This sequence joins TRBV20-1 and TRBJ2-3; 10 nucleotides align to TRBD2. Germline CDR1 and CDR2: DFQATT and SNEGSKA (reference sequence). V was clipped by 5 bases and J by 0 bases; unmatched bases: 5. CDR3 size: 15 residues. This CDR3 reads CSAPRTSGSTDTQYF. The CDR3 bases are TGCAGTGCTCCCCGGACTAGCGGAAGCACAGATACGCAGTATTTT.

Only a few counts were recorded for this clone. J is TRBJ1-2 and V is TRBV11-3; D is undetermined. V shed 5 bases and J shed 0 bases, with 13 bases lying between them. Per germline, CDR1 SGHNT and CDR2 YENEEA. This CDR3 contains 15 residues. CDR3 in amino acids: CASSRSGDTNYGYTF. The CDR3 DNA is TGTGCCAGCAGCCGTTCTGGCGACACTAACTATGGCTACACCTTC.

The genes are TRBV24-1 and TRBJ2-1; either TRBD1 or TRBD2 may supply D (5 bases each). The germline V and J ends were trimmed by 4 bases and 5 bases, with 14 bases remaining between them. The germline CDR1 and CDR2 sequences are KGHDR and SFDVKD. The CDR3 runs to 15 residues. CDR3 in DNA: TGTGCCACCAGTGACTTGTCCGGGGCCAACAATGAGCAGTTCTTC. Translated, it gives CATSDLSGANNEQFF.

The CDR3 sequence is CASSGDSSTIYF. The CDR3 DNA is TGTGCCAGCAGTGGGGACTCCTCGACCATATATTTT. The chain links TRBV6-1 to TRBJ1-3; TRBD1 might be the D (5 bases). Germline CDR1 is MNHNS and CDR2 is SASEGT. V lost 4 bases and J 10 bases, leaving 11 bases between the germline ends. CDR3 length: 12 amino acids.

The genes are TRBV30 and TRBJ1-1; D gene ambiguous. CDR3 length: 13 residues. Trimming took off 0 bases at V and 3 bases at J, with 8 bases between the two ends. The germline CDR1 and CDR2 sequences are GTSNPN and SVGIG (reference sequence). CDR3 residues: CAWSVLPDTEAFF. The CDR3 nucleotides are TGTGCCTGGAGTGTACTACCGGACACTGAAGCTTTCTTT.

The V gene is TRBV2, the J gene TRBJ2-7, with D perhaps TRBD2 (6 bases). V lost 0 bases and J 1 base, leaving 10 bases between the germline ends. The germline V gene has CDR1 SNHLY and CDR2 FYNNEI. CDR3 length: 15 amino acids. The CDR3 DNA sequence: TGTGCCAGCAGTGAAGCGGAGGAGGGATCCTACGAGCAGTACTTC. Its translation is CASSEAEEGSYEQYF.

This sequence joins TRBV5-5 and TRBJ2-4, with D perhaps given as TRBD1 or TRBD2 (5 bases each). Per germline, CDR1 SGHKS and CDR2 YYEKEE (reference sequence). The CDR3 is made up of 15 amino acids. V gave up 4 bases and J gave up 8 bases, with 19 bases separating them. This CDR3 is CASSTPGPWLDIQYF. In nucleotides, the CDR3 is TGTGCCAGCAGCACCCCGGGACCTTGGTTGGACATTCAGTACTTC.

The chain is built from TRBV6-2 or TRBV6-3 and TRBJ1-1; a possible D gene is TRBD1 (6 bases). V lost 10 bases to trimming and J lost 1 base, with 28 bases between them. The CDR3 is 18 amino acids. Germline V gives CDR1 MNHEY, CDR2 SVGEGT. The CDR3 DNA follows: TGTGCCACTGGTACGCGGGGGCGCGGACCACCAACGAACACTGAAGCTTTCTTT. It is translated as CATGTRGRGPPTNTEAFF.

In regard to this clone: A much larger clonotype is one base distant, so this may be a read error. V usage is TRBV5-1 and J usage is TRBJ2-2, with D unresolved. Per germline, CDR1 SGHRS and CDR2 YFSETQ. The V and J ends lost 2 bases and 7 bases respectively, with 6 bases between them. The CDR3 has 12 residues. The CDR3 region is CASSFVLGELFF. For the CDR3, the DNA is TGCGCCAGCAGCTTTGTCCTCGGGGAGCTGTTTTTT.

There are a few counts of this clone. The chain employs TRBV6-1 and TRBJ2-2; D gene uncertain. The V end lost 5 bases, the J end lost 8 bases, and 12 bases lay between the germline ends. CDR3 size: 13 residues. Germline V lookup: CDR1 MNHNS, CDR2 SASEGT. CDR3 nucleotide sequence: TGTGCCAGCAGTCCCCTGTCCGTAGGGGAGCTGTTTTTT. This codes for CASSPLSVGELFF.

The rearrangement uses TRBV28 and TRBJ2-2, with TRBD1 identical over 9 bases. The germline V gene encodes CDR1 MDHEN and CDR2 SYDVKM. After removal of 6 bases from V and 7 bases from J, the junction contained 6 bases not matched to a gene. This CDR3 has 14 residues. CDR3 amino acids: CASRQTGGHGELFF. As DNA, the CDR3 is TGTGCCAGCAGGCAAACAGGGGGCCACGGGGAGCTGTTTTTT.

This clone was observed many times. The chain recombines TRBV6-1 with TRBJ1-1; 9 bases agree with TRBD1. CDR3 size: 14 residues. Germline CDR1 reads MNHNS; CDR2 reads SASEGT. The ends lost 5 bases at V and 6 bases at J; junction bases unmatched: 7. The CDR3 nucleotides are TGTGCCAGCAGTCAGACAGGGGGTAAGGCTGAAGCTTTCTTT. This codes for CASSQTGGKAEAFF.

The chain uses TRBV6-5 and TRBJ1-6; D uncertain. V was cut by 0 bases and J by 7 bases, with 7 bases left in between. Germline V gene lookup returns CDR1 MNHEY and CDR2 SVGAGI. CDR3 length: 14 amino acids. This chain's CDR3 is CASSYSGRNSPLHF. Here the CDR3 DNA reads TGTGCCAGCAGTTACTCGGGCAGGAATTCACCCCTCCACTTT.